These 29 T cell receptor beta chains were all obtained from the same sample, sequenced in a study of CD8+CD57+ T cells in acquired aplastic anemia (dated by TCRdb to about 2018). The sample was run on an Illumina HiSeq 2000. Genomic DNA was used as template for profiling of TCR beta VDJ combinations and CDR3 sequences. Using fastp trimming at Q25 and MiXCR clonotype assembly, TCRdb reanalyzed the public sequencing data and kept in-frame beta chains. Here each entry gathers all rows of one CDR3 protein and keeps the most common genes and DNA. The sample includes 400,000 to 500,000 distinct CDR3 sequences, with approximately 70% observed a single time. The leading ten clones occupy 4% of the sample. The specimen sequenced was sorted CD4+, CD8+, or CD8+CD57+ T cells (not recorded which) from PBMCs. The source is a human donor in good health, serving as a control.

This clonotype was observed many times. The chain links TRBV12-3 or TRBV12-4 to TRBJ1-5, with no clear D. Deletions cut 2 bases from V and 6 bases from J, with 5 bases between. This CDR3 is built from 12 residues. CDR3 amino acids: CASSLPRQPQHF. The CDR3 nucleotides read TGTGCCAGCAGTTTACCCCGTCAGCCCCAGCATTTT.

This chain joins TRBV7-8 and TRBJ2-1, with TRBD1 identical over 7 bases. The CDR3 extends over 14 amino acids. The trim removed 1 base at V and 6 bases at J, leaving 3 bases unmatched. CDR1 is SGHVS and CDR2 is FQNEAQ in the germline V gene. CDR3 DNA sequence: TGTGCCAGCAGCTTAGGAACAGGGGCCAATGAGCAGTTCTTC. Its translation is CASSLGTGANEQFF.

Remarks on this clonotype: One junction end disagrees with the germline gene, perhaps due to a read error. The rearrangement links TRBV29-1 to TRBJ2-3, with 9 bases lining up with TRBD1. The CDR3 loop spans 13 amino acids. CDR1 SQVTM and CDR2 ANQGSEA come from the germline V gene. The DNA of the CDR3 is TGTAGCACGATGAGACAGGGGGAATATACGCAGTACTTT. This encodes CSTMRQGEYTQYF.

This clonotype appeared once. A much larger clonotype is one base distant, so this may be a read error. Lacking the conserved final phenylalanine or tryptophan, this CDR3 likely reflects a read error. The CDR3: CASSESASGRKRAFL. CDR3 DNA sequence: TGTGCCAGCAGTGAATCCGCGTCCGGAAGGAAGCGAGCTTTCCTT. The chain couples TRBV6-1 to TRBJ1-1; D unresolved. The CDR3 length is 15 residues. Germline V gene lookup returns CDR1 MNHNS and CDR2 SASEGT. The V and J ends lost 2 bases and 10 bases respectively, with 20 bases between them.

Concerning this clonotype: An end of the junction differs from the germline gene, which may be a read error. This sequence joins TRBV5-1 and TRBJ1-1; the D gene is possibly TRBD1 (5 bases). Germline CDR1 is SGHRS and CDR2 is YFSETQ. The CDR3 runs 16 residues. CDR3 protein: CASNAGAAGKNTEAFF. CDR3 bases: TGTGCTAGCAACGCCGGGGCAGCGGGAAAGAACACTGAAGCTTTCTTT. Looking up the rest from reference TRBV5-1 and TRBJ1-1 gives the full variable domain: KAGVTQTPRYLIKTRGQQVTLSCSPISGHRSVSWYQQTPGQGLQFLFEYFSETQRNKGNFPGRFSGRQFSNSRSEMNVSTLELGDSALYLCASNAGAAGKNTEAFFGQGTRLTVV.

V is TRBV7-2 and J is TRBJ1-6; 8 bases match TRBD1. The germline gives CDR1 SGHTA, CDR2 FQGNSA. This CDR3 is 14 amino acids long. V shed 5 bases and J 7 bases; nucleotides not matched to a gene: 4. CDR3: CASSTGQVNSPLHF. DNA of the CDR3: TGTGCCAGCAGCACGGGACAGGTCAATTCACCCCTCCACTTT.

On this clonotype itself: One junction end disagrees with the germline gene, perhaps due to a read error. The V call is TRBV10-2, the J call TRBJ2-7; the D call may be TRBD1 or TRBD2 (5 bases each). This CDR3 region has 14 residues. CDR1 WSHSY and CDR2 SAAADI come from the germline V gene. The CDR3 reads CASIVEHGTTEAYF. For the CDR3, the DNA is TGCGCCAGCATTGTCGAACATGGGACCACTGAAGCGTACTTT.

The CDR3 DNA reads as TGTGCCAGCAGCTTTAGCTTACCAGGGAGCACTGAAGCTTTCTTT. Translating it yields CASSFSLPGSTEAFF. This sequence joins TRBV5-5 and TRBJ1-1; the D gene is possibly TRBD1 (5 bases). CDR3 length equals 15 residues. The germline V gene has CDR1 SGHKS and CDR2 YYEKEE (reference sequence). Trimming took off 2 bases at V and 4 bases at J, with 15 bases between the two ends.

The CDR3 DNA reads TGCAGTGCTAGCCAAGGCGCGACGGACAATGAGCAGTTCTTC. It encodes CSASQGATDNEQFF. The chain carries TRBV20-1 and TRBJ2-1; D is unclear. There are 14 residues in the CDR3. Looked up from germline, CDR1 is DFQATT and CDR2 is SNEGSKA (reference sequence). V lost 3 bases and J lost 5, with 14 bases in between.

This clonotype was observed at least ten times. The chain uses TRBV20-1 and TRBJ2-6; TRBD2 aligns across 10 bases. V lost 3 bases to trimming and J lost 0 bases; unmatched junction nucleotides: 5. Germline CDR1 reads DFQATT; CDR2 reads SNEGSKA (reference sequence). This CDR3 spans 17 amino acids. CDR3 bases: TGCAGTGCTAGGGTCTCTAGCGGGGGCTCTGGGGCCAACGTCCTGACTTTC. Its translation is CSARVSSGGSGANVLTF.

The genes are TRBV24-1 and TRBJ1-5; D call uncertain. This CDR3 comprises 14 residues. The germline V and J ends were trimmed by 4 bases and 4 bases, with 10 bases remaining between them. CDR1 and CDR2 from the germline V gene are KGHDR and SFDVKD. Written as DNA, the CDR3 is TGTGCCACCAGTGACACGGACGCGAATCAGCCCCAGCATTTT. Translating gives CATSDTDANQPQHF.

A note on this clonotype: This CDR3 fails to terminate in the conserved phenylalanine or tryptophan, so it likely reflects a read error. The limits of the CDR3 on the DNA are not certain, so only TCRdb's listed CDR3 is given. J is TRBJ1-1 and V is TRBV7-6. Both ends counted, the CDR3 spans 13 residues. Germline CDR1 reads SGHVS; CDR2 reads FNYEAQ. The chain's CDR3 is CASSLLGKNVPLY.

This clonotype is a singleton in its sample. Germline is not matched at one junction end, which may reflect a read error. The CDR3 is CVSSLDRTLSEQYF. As DNA, the CDR3 is TGTGTCAGCAGCTTAGACAGGACCCTCTCCGAGCAGTACTTC. The chain uses TRBV7-9 and TRBJ2-7, with D perhaps TRBD1 (6 bases). Per the germline V gene, CDR1 is SEHNR and CDR2 is FQNEAQ (reference sequence). The CDR3 extends over 14 amino acids.

Points on this clonotype: One end of the junction varies from germline; a read error may be responsible. This chain joins TRBV9 and TRBJ2-7, with D uncertain. CDR3 length equals 15 residues. The germline V gene encodes CDR1 SGDLS and CDR2 YYNGEE. CDR3 sequence reads: CASSLNGPGSYVQYF. The CDR3 nucleotides read TGTGCCAGCAGCTTGAATGGTCCAGGATCCTACGTGCAGTACTTC.

In its sample, this clonotype was seen many times. The chain carries TRBV7-2 and TRBJ1-4; 8 bases are shared with TRBD1. Trimming removed 3 bases from V and 8 bases from J; junction bases left unmatched: 5. The germline gives CDR1 SGHTA, CDR2 FQGNSA. This CDR3 has 14 residues. The CDR3 DNA reads TGTGCCAGCAGCTTGGACAGGGTAAACGAAAAACTGTTTTTT. It specifies CASSLDRVNEKLFF.

This chain uses TRBV19 with TRBJ2-7, with 7 bases aligning to TRBD1. The CDR3 totals 13 residues. Trimming cost V 4 bases and J 7 bases; bases outside gene matches: 7. CDR1 and CDR2 (germline): LNHDA, SQIVND (reference sequence). CDR3 coding DNA: TGTGCCAGTAGTAGGGGACAGAAACAAGAGCAGTACTTC. It codes for CASSRGQKQEQYF.

This clonotype was recorded many times. For the CDR3, the DNA is TGTGCCAGTATGCGGACAGGCATAGGAGGCCCCTACAATGAGCAGTTCTTC. Residues: CASMRTGIGGPYNEQFF. V is TRBV19 and J is TRBJ2-1; 7 nucleotides agree with TRBD1. Germline loops: CDR1 LNHDA, CDR2 SQIVND (reference sequence). The V segment lost 7 bases and the J segment 2 bases; nucleotides outside the gene matches: 14. The CDR3 runs 17 residues.

Remarks on this clonotype: Without the conserved terminal phenylalanine or tryptophan, this CDR3 likely stems from a read error. It is unclear where the CDR3 begins or ends on the DNA, so no DNA is shown, and the CDR3 is as TCRdb lists it. The genes are TRBV6-2 or TRBV6-3 and TRBJ1-2; the DNA was not used to check the table's D call, TRBD1. Germline V gene sequence: CDR1 MNHEY, CDR2 SVGEGT. Inclusive of both ends, the CDR3 amounts to 12 amino acids. The CDR3 is CASSSLGGGLTL.

The chain combines TRBV20-1 with TRBJ1-1, with D possibly matching TRBD1 (6 bases). Trimming stripped 1 base from V and 5 bases from J, with 14 bases between. CDR1 is DFQATT and CDR2 is SNEGSKA in the germline V gene (reference sequence). The CDR3 loop spans 14 amino acids. The CDR3 DNA reads as TGCAGTGCTAGAGGAGGGGGACCCCATACTGAAGCTTTCTTT. Translating gives CSARGGGPHTEAFF.

The chain carries TRBV20-1 and TRBJ1-5, with no clear D. Trimming stripped 5 bases from V and 10 bases from J, with 18 bases between. Germline CDR1 and CDR2: DFQATT and SNEGSKA (reference sequence). The CDR3 length is 13 residues. The CDR3 DNA sequence: TGCAGTGCTCGACCCACCCCTGAAAAACCCCAGCATTTT. Its translation is CSARPTPEKPQHF.

The V gene is TRBV6-1, the J gene TRBJ1-1, with TRBD1 as a possible D gene (5 bases). Germline V gene lookup returns CDR1 MNHNS and CDR2 SASEGT. The CDR3 totals 13 residues. The V and J ends lost 8 bases and 5 bases respectively, with 15 bases between them. The CDR3 sequence: CASGRSGLTEAFF. As DNA, the CDR3 is TGTGCCAGCGGAAGATCAGGGTTGACTGAAGCTTTCTTT.

The genes are TRBV29-1 and TRBJ2-5, with 11 positions matching TRBD2. Germline values: CDR1 SQVTM, CDR2 ANQGSEA. V was pared by 6 bases and J by 3 bases, with 3 bases of the junction left unmatched. The CDR3 sequence is 13 residues long. The CDR3 sequence: CSVGTSGKETQYF. The DNA of the CDR3 is TGCAGCGTAGGGACTAGCGGCAAAGAGACCCAGTACTTC.

V gene TRBV7-2 combines with J gene TRBJ2-2; the match to TRBD2 covers 8 bases. Per the germline V gene, CDR1 is SGHTA and CDR2 is FQGNSA. V lost 5 bases and J lost 6; bases outside the gene matches: 8. CDR3 size: 15 residues. CDR3 bases: TGTGCCAGCAGCCGGGAGGGTGGTATGCCCGGGGAGCTGTTTTTT. This encodes CASSREGGMPGELFF. The full variable domain, with the rest looked up from reference TRBV7-2 and TRBJ2-2, is GAGVSQSPSNKVTEKGKDVELRCDPISGHTALYWYRQSLGQGLEFLIYFQGNSAPDKSGLPSDRFSAERTGGSVSTLTIQRTQQEDSAVYLCASSREGGMPGELFFGEGSRLTVL.

The V call is TRBV7-3, the J call TRBJ1-2, with 7 positions matching TRBD1. Trimming cost V 3 bases and J 6 bases; bases outside gene matches: 16. CDR1 and CDR2 from the germline V gene are SGHTA and FQGTGA. There are 17 residues in the CDR3. CDR3 DNA: TGTGCCAGCAGCTTCGGCCCGGCAGGGGGTACCGCAGATGGCTACACCTTC. This translates into CASSFGPAGGTADGYTF.

The table lists this clonotype with many counts. The chain is built from TRBV12-3 or TRBV12-4 and TRBJ1-2; D possibly corresponds to TRBD1 (5 bases). This CDR3 has 16 amino acids. V gave up 0 bases and J gave up 0 bases, with 11 bases separating them. The CDR3 DNA follows: TGTGCCAGCAGTTTAGCGCGGGCAGGGCCTAACTATGGCTACACCTTC. Translation: CASSLARAGPNYGYTF.

The chain joins TRBV7-9 to TRBJ1-1; 7 nucleotides agree with TRBD1. Trimming took 5 bases from V and 0 from J; bases not matched to a gene: 6. The CDR3 is 15 residues long. CDR1 and CDR2 (germline): SEHNR, FQNEAQ (reference sequence). The CDR3 DNA is TGTGCCAGCAGCCCTCATCAGGGGGTGAACACTGAAGCTTTCTTT. Translated: CASSPHQGVNTEAFF.

This clonotype occurred many times. The chain couples TRBV2 to TRBJ2-1, with 8 bases lining up with TRBD2. Germline V CDR1 and CDR2: SNHLY, FYNNEI. The CDR3 sequence is 17 residues long. With V trimmed by 4 bases and J by 9 bases, 17 bases remained unmatched. CDR3 in amino acids: CASSVKPYSREGTEQFF. Written as DNA, the CDR3 is TGTGCCAGCAGTGTAAAACCTTACTCCCGGGAGGGTACTGAGCAGTTCTTC.

The sample holds many counts of this clonotype. This chain uses TRBV12-3 or TRBV12-4 with TRBJ2-1; 10 positions match TRBD1. The length of the CDR3 is 14 residues. V was pared by 0 bases and J by 9 bases, with 2 bases of the junction left unmatched. The CDR3 sequence is CASSLATGGGEQFF. The CDR3 DNA follows: TGTGCCAGCAGTTTAGCGACAGGGGGCGGTGAGCAGTTCTTC.

This clonotype showed up just once. The chain combines TRBV7-8 with TRBJ2-7; D is unresolved. The CDR3 spans 14 residues. Germline V gene lookup returns CDR1 SGHVS and CDR2 FQNEAQ. The germline V and J ends were trimmed by 7 bases and 12 bases, with 25 bases remaining between them. This CDR3 is CASTRDTRGNEAYF. DNA of the CDR3: TGTGCCAGCACCCGAGATACCCGAGGCAACGAAGCGTACTTC. Full variable domain (remainder filled in from reference TRBV7-8 and TRBJ2-7): GAGVSQSPRYKVAKRGQDVALRCDPISGHVSLFWYQQALGQGPEFLTYFQNEAQLDKSGLPSDRFFAERPEGSVSTLKIQRTQQEDSAVYLCASTRDTRGNEAYFGPGTRLTVT.